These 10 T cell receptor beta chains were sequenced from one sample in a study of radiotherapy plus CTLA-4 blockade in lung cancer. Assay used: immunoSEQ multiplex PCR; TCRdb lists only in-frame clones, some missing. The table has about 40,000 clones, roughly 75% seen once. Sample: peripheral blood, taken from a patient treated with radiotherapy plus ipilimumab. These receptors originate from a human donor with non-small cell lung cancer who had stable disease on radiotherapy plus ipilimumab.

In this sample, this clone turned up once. In DNA form, the CDR3 reads TGTGCCACAACGGGGAGTTCGAACACCGGGGAGCTGTTTTTT. It codes for CATTGSSNTGELFF. The rearrangement uses TRBV10-3 and TRBJ2-2; D perhaps matches TRBD2 (5 bases). The CDR3 spans 14 residues. Trimming shortened V by 10 bases and J by 0 bases, and 12 bases separated the two germline ends. The germline V gene has CDR1 ENHRY and CDR2 SYGVKD.

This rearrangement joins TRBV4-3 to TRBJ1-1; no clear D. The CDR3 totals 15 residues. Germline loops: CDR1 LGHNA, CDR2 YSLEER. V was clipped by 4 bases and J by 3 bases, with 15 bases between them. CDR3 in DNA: TGCGCCAGCAGCCGCTCACACCCCCCGTACACTGAAGCTTTCTTT. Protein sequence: CASSRSHPPYTEAFF.

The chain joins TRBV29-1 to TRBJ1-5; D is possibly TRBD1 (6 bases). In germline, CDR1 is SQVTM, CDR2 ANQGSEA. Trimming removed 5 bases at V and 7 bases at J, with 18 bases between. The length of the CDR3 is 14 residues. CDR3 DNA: TGCAGCGTTCGACAGGACAGCAATCAGCAGCCCCAGCATTTT. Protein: CSVRQDSNQQPQHF. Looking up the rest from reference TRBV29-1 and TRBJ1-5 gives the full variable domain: SAVISQKPSRDICQRGTSLTIQCQVDSQVTMMFWYRQQPGQSLTLIATANQGSEATYESGFVIDKFPISRPNLTFSTLTVSNMSPEDSSIYLCSVRQDSNQQPQHFGDGTRLSIL.

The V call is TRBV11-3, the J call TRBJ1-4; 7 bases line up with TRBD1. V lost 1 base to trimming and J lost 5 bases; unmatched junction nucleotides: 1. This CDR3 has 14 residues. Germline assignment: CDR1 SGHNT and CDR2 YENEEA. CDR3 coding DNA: TGTGCCAGCAGCTTAGGCAGGGGGAATGAAAAACTGTTTTTT. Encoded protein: CASSLGRGNEKLFF.

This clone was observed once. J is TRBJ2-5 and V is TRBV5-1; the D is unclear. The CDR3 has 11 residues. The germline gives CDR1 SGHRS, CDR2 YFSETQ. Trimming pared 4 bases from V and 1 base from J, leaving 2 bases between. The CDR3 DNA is TGCGCCAGCAGCCGCCAAGAGACCCAGTACTTC. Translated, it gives CASSRQETQYF. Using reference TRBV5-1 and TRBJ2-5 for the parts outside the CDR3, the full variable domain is KAGVTQTPRYLIKTRGQQVTLSCSPISGHRSVSWYQQTPGQGLQFLFEYFSETQRNKGNFPGRFSGRQFSNSRSEMNVSTLELGDSALYLCASSRQETQYFGPGTRLLVL.

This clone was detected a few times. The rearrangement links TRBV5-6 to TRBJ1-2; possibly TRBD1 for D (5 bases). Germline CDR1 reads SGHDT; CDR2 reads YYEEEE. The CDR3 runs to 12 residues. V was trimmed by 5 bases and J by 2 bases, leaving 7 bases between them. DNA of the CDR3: TGTGCCAGCAGTTACAGGAACTATGGCTACACCTTC. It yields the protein CASSYRNYGYTF.

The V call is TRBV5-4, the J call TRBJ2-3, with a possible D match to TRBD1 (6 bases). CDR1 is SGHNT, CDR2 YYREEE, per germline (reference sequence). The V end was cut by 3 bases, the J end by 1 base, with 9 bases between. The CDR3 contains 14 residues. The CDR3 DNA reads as TGTGCCAGCAGCTCAAACAGGGGCACAGATACGCAGTATTTT. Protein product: CASSSNRGTDTQYF. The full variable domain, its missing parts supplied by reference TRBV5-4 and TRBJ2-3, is ETGVTQSPTHLIKTRGQQVTLRCSSQSGHNTVSWYQQALGQGPQFIFQYYREEENGRGNFPPRFSGLQFPNYSSELNVNALELDDSALYLCASSSNRGTDTQYFGPGTRLTVL.

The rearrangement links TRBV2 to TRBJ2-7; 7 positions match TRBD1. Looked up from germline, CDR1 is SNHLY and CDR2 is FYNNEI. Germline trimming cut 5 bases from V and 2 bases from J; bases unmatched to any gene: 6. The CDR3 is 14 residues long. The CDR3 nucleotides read TGTGCCAGCAGTTCCAGACAGGGCGCCTACGAGCAGTACTTC. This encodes CASSSRQGAYEQYF.

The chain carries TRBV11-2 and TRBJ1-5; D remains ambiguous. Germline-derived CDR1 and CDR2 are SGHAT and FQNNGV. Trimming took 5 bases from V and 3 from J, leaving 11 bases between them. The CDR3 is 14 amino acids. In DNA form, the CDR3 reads TGTGCCAGCAGCCAGGAGGGATACAATCAGCCCCAGCATTTT. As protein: CASSQEGYNQPQHF.

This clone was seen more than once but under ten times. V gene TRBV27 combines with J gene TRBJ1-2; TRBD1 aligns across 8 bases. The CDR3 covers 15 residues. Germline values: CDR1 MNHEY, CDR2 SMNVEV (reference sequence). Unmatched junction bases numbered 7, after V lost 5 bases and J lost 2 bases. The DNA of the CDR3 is TGTGCCAGCAGTAGACAGGGGAACCACAACTATGGCTACACCTTC. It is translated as CASSRQGNHNYGYTF.